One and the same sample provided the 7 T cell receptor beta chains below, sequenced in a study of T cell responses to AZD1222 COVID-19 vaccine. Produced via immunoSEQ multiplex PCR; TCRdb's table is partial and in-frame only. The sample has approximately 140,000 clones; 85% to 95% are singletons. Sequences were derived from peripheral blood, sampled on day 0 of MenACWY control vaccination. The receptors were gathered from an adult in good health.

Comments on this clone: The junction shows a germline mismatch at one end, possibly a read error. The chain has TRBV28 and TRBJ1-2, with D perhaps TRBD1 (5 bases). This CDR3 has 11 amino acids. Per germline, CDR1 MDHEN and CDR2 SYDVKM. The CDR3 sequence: CASSLQGAGHF. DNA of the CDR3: TGTGCCAGCAGTTTACAGGGCGCTGGGCACTTC.

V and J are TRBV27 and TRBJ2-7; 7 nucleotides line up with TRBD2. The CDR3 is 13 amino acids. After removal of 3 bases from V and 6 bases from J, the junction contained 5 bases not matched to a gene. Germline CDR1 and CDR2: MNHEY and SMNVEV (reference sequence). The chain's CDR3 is CASSFGLGGEQYF. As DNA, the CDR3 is TGTGCCAGCAGTTTTGGACTAGGCGGCGAGCAGTACTTC.

The CDR3 nucleotides read TGTGCCACCGGAGGAGCAGGGAAGGACATTCAGTACTTC. Amino acid sequence: CATGGAGKDIQYF. This chain joins TRBV5-4 and TRBJ2-4, with D perhaps TRBD1 or TRBD2 (5 bases each). The CDR3 is 13 residues long. The germline V and J ends were trimmed by 9 bases and 8 bases, with 18 bases remaining between them. Germline V gives CDR1 SGHNT, CDR2 YYREEE (reference sequence).

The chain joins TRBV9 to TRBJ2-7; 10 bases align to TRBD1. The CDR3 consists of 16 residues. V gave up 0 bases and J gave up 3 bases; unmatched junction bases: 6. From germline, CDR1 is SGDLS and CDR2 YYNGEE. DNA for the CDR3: TGTGCCAGCAGCGTAGGACAGGGGGCGGAATACTACGAGCAGTACTTC. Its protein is CASSVGQGAEYYEQYF.

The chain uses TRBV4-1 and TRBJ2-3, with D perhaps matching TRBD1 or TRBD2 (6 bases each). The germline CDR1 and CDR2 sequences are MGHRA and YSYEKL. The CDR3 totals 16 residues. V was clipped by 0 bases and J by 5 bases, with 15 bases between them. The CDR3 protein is CASSQEGQGRGDTQYF. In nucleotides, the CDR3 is TGCGCCAGCAGCCAAGAGGGTCAGGGGCGGGGAGATACGCAGTATTTT.

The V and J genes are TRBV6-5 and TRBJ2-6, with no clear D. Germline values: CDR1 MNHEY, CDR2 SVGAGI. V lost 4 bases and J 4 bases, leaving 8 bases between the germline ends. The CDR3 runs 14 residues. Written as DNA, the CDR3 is TGTGCCAGCAGTTTGAAGGAGGGGGCCAACGTCCTGACTTTC. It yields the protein CASSLKEGANVLTF.

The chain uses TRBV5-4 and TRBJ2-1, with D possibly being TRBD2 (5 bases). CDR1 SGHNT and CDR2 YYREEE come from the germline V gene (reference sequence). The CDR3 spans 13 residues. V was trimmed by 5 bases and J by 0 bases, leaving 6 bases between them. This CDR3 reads CASSRDSYNEQFF. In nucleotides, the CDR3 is TGTGCCAGCAGTCGGGACTCCTACAATGAGCAGTTCTTC.